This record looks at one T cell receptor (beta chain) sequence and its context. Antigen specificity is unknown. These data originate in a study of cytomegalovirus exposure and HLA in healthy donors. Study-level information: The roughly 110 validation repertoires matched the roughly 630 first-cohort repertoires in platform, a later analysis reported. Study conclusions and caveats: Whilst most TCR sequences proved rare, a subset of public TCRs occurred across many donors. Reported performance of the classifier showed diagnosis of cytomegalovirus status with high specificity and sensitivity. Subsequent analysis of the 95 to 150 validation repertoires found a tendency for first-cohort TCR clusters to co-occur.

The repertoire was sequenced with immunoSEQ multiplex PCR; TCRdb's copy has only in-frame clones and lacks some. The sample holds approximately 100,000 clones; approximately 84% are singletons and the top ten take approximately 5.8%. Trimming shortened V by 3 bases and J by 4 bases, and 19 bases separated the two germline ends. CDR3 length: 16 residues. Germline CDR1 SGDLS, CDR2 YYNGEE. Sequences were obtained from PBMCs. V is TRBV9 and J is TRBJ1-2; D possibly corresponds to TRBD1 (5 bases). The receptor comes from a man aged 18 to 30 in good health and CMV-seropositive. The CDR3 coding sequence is TGTGCCAGCAGCGCCCCCAGGCCAGGGCATTCCTATGGCTACACCTTC. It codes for CASSAPRPGHSYGYTF.